This T cell receptor (beta chain) was recovered during a study of cytomegalovirus exposure and HLA in healthy donors. Study context: In a later analysis, the roughly 110 validation repertoires were reported to have used the same platform as the approximately 670 first-cohort repertoires. General study points: Cytomegalovirus association was assigned to about 150 TCR beta chains. There were a few CMV-associated chains whose specificity for CMV antigens was confirmed in vitro.

On this clone itself: Its antigen is not identified.

The data were produced by immunoSEQ multiplex PCR, yet TCRdb's version contains in-frame clones alone and is incomplete. The table lists fewer than 150,000 clones, more than 75% of them singletons. In germline, CDR1 is MNHNS, CDR2 SASEGT. CDR3 length: 13 amino acids. V shed 6 bases and J shed 1 base, with 9 bases lying between them. This TCR came from a man younger than 30 in good health and CMV-seronegative. The rearrangement uses TRBV6-1 and TRBJ2-5; D perhaps matches TRBD1 (6 bases). Sequencing was carried out using PBMCs. CDR3 nucleotides: TGTGCCAGCAGCACAGGGATCCAAGAGACCCAGTACTTC. Residues: CASSTGIQETQYF.